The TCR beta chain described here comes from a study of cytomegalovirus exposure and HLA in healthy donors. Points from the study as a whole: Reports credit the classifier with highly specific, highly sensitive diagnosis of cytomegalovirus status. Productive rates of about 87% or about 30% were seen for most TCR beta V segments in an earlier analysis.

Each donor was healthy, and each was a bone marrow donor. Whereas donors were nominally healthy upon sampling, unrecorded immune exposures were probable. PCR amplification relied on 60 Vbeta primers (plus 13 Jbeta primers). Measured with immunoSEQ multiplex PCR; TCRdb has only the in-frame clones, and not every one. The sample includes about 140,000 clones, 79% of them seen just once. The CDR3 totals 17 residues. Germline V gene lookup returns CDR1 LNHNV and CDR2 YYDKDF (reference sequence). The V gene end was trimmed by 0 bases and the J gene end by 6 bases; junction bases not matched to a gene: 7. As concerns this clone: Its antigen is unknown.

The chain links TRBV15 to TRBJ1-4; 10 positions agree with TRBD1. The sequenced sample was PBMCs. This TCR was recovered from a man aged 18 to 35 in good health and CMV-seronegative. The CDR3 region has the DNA TGTGCCACCAGCAGAGATAGGACCGGGACAGGGGATGAAAAACTGTTTTTT. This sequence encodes CATSRDRTGTGDEKLFF.